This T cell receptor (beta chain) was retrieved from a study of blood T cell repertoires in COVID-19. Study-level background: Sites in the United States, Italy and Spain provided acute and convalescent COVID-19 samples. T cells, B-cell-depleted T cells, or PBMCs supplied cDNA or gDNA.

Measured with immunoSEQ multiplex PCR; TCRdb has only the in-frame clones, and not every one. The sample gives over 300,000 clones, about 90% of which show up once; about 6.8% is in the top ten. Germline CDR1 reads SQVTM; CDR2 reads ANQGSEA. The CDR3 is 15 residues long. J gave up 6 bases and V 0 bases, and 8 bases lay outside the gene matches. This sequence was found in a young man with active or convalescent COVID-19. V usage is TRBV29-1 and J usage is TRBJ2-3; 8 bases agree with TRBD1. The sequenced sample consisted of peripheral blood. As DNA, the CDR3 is TGCAGCGTTGAAGACTCACAGGGGGGTGTGGATACGCAGTATTTT. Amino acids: CSVEDSQGGVDTQYF.